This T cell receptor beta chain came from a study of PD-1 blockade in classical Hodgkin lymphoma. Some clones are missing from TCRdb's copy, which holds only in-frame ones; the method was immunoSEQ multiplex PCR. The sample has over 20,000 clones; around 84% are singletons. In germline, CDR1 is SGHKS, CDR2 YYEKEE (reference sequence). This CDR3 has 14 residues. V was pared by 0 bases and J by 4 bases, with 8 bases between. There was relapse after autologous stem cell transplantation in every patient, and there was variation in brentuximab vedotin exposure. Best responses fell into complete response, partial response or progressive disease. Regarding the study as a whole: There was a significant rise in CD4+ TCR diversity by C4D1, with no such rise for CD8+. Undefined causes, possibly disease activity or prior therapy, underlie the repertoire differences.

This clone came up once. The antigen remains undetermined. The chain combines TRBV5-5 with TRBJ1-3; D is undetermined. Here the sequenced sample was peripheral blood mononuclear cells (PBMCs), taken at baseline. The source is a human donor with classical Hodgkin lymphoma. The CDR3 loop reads CASSLGQPGNTIYF. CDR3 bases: TGTGCCAGCAGCTTGGGCCAACCAGGAAACACCATATATTTT. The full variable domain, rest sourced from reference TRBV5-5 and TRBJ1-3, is DAGVTQSPTHLIKTRGQQVTLRCSPISGHKSVSWYQQVLGQGPQFIFQYYEKEERGRGNFPDRFSARQFPNYSSELNVNALLLGDSALYLCASSLGQPGNTIYFGEGSWLTVV.